Given below is one T cell receptor (beta chain) in context. Its antigen is still unknown. CDR1 and CDR2 from the germline V gene are MDHEN and SYDVKM. Deletions cut 4 bases from V and 5 bases from J, with 14 bases between. The CDR3 has 15 amino acids. The sample comes from a study of cytomegalovirus exposure and HLA in healthy donors. Broader study findings: Analysis performed later showed TCR beta chains linked to HLA being more clonally expanded than equally common others. For most subjects, TCR beta sequences were reported to predict HLA-A and HLA-B alleles with accuracy.

The PCR was carried out with 60 Vbeta primers and 13 Jbeta primers. Measured with immunoSEQ multiplex PCR; TCRdb has only the in-frame clones, and not every one. This sample has roughly 200,000 clones; 75% to 90% occur once, and the top ten carry about 2.6%. The receptor comes from a woman aged 35 to 49 in good health and CMV-seronegative. The specimen was PBMCs. V usage is TRBV28 and J usage is TRBJ2-2, with a tentative D call TRBD2 (6 bases). CDR3 DNA sequence: TGTGCCAGCAGTTGGATATTTCGGGGGACCGGGGAGCTGTTTTTT. The encoded protein is CASSWIFRGTGELFF.